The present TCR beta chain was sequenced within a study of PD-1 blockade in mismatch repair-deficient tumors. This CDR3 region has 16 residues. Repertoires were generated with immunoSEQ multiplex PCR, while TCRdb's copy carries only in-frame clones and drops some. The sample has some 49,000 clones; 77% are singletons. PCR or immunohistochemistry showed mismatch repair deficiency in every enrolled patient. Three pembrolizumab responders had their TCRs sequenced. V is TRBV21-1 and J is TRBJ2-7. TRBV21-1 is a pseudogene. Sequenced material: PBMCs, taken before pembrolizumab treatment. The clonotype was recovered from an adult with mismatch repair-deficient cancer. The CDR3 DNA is TGTGCCAGCAGCAAATGGAGCAGGGAGAAGTTACGGGAGCAGTACTTC. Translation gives CASSKWSREKLREQYF.